This is a list of T cell receptor beta chains from one sample in a study of cytomegalovirus exposure and HLA in healthy donors. TCRdb keeps only in-frame clones here, not all; method: immunoSEQ multiplex PCR. The sample carries roughly 170,000 clones, roughly 75% recorded once. The material sequenced was PBMCs. The receptor source for this set is a female donor in good health and CMV-seronegative. Each CDR3 is given with its conserved first and last residue. A D gene is named only where the DNA matches it firmly. Clone size is not always given. Where it is, it says once, few, many or a class for expanded clones.

D gene: TRBD2
J gene: TRBJ2-7
clone size: few
V gene: TRBV4-3
CDR3 DNA: TGCGCCAGCAGCCAAGGTGGACTAGCCACTCCGGGGGAGCAGTACTTC
CDR3 protein: CASSQGGLATPGEQYF

D gene: NA
J gene: TRBJ1-5
clone size: NA
V gene: TRBV7-8
CDR3 DNA: TGTGCCAGCAGCTTAGAGGGGAAGGGCAATCAGCCCCAGCATTTT
CDR3 protein: CASSLEGKGNQPQHF

D gene: TRBD1
J gene: TRBJ1-1
clone size: NA
V gene: TRBV12-5
CDR3 DNA: TGTGCTGGTGGAAACAGGGGAACTGAAGCTTTCTTT
CDR3 protein: CAGGNRGTEAFF

D gene: NA
J gene: TRBJ2-2
clone size: NA
V gene: TRBV5-1
CDR3 DNA: TGCGCCAGCAGCTTGGAGCCAGGCCGGAACACCGGGGAGCTGTTTTTT
CDR3 protein: CASSLEPGRNTGELFF

D gene: NA
J gene: TRBJ1-2
clone size: NA
V gene: TRBV30
CDR3 DNA: TGTGCCTGGAGTCAGGCAGGGAAGGATGGCTACACCTTC
CDR3 protein: CAWSQAGKDGYTF

D gene: TRBD1
J gene: TRBJ1-1
clone size: NA
V gene: TRBV19
CDR3 DNA: TGTGCCAGTAGTTCCTCCGGGACAGGGGTTGGCGCTGAAGCTTTCTTT
CDR3 protein: CASSSSGTGVGAEAFF

D gene: TRBD2
J gene: TRBJ2-1
clone size: NA
V gene: TRBV6-6
CDR3 DNA: TGTGCCAGCAGTTACGTGGCGGGAGTCTACAATGAGCAGTTCTTC
CDR3 protein: CASSYVAGVYNEQFF

D gene: TRBD1
J gene: TRBJ1-2
clone size: NA
V gene: TRBV19
CDR3 DNA: TGTGCCAGTAGCGGGACAGGGGGCGGAGAAGGCTACACCTTC
CDR3 protein: CASSGTGGGEGYTF

D gene: TRBD1
J gene: TRBJ2-7
clone size: few
V gene: TRBV4-2
CDR3 DNA: TGTGCCAGCAGCCAAGTTTGGGGGGCAGGGGGCGACGAGCAGTACTTC
CDR3 protein: CASSQVWGAGGDEQYF

D gene: NA
J gene: TRBJ1-2
clone size: NA
V gene: TRBV30
CDR3 DNA: TGTGCCTGTACAGGGTCCCCCTATGGCTACACCTTC
CDR3 protein: CACTGSPYGYTF

D gene: NA
J gene: TRBJ2-2
clone size: NA
V gene: TRBV7-3
CDR3 DNA: TGTGCCAGCAGCTTAGGGCAGGAGCTGTTTTTT
CDR3 protein: CASSLGQELFF

D gene: NA
J gene: TRBJ1-5
clone size: NA
V gene: TRBV28
CDR3 DNA: NA
CDR3 protein: CASSSSGWFGQPQHF